This T cell receptor beta chain was captured in a study of cytomegalovirus exposure and HLA in healthy donors. Trimming pared 5 bases from V and 4 bases from J, leaving 17 bases between. This CDR3 has 15 amino acids. Germline V gene data show CDR1 as LNHDA and CDR2 as SQIVND (reference sequence). PCR amplification relied on 60 Vbeta primers (plus 13 Jbeta primers). The assay was immunoSEQ multiplex PCR, and TCRdb's table has in-frame clones only and misses some. The data contain about 130,000 clones, roughly 85% of them seen just once; the ten biggest clones take up 0.95% to 1.5%. Specimen: PBMCs. This chain links TRBV19 with TRBJ1-2; D might be TRBD1 (6 bases). This receptor was identified in a boy between 5 and 17 years old in good health and CMV-seronegative. The CDR3 sequence is CASSGGQAARYGYTF. CDR3 nucleotides: TGTGCCAGTAGTGGGGGCCAGGCGGCGCGCTATGGCTACACCTTC.